A selection of T cell receptor beta chains follows, all from one sample in a study of T cells in Graves' hyperthyroidism and ophthalmopathy. One entry per CDR3 protein results from TCRdb running MiXCR on the multiplex PCR reads. The sample contains 140,000 or so distinct CDR3 sequences, 22% of which appear only once. Specimen: blood. The receptors derive from a woman in her fifties or sixties with Graves' hyperthyroidism that later progressed to Graves' ophthalmopathy. The conserved cysteine and the conserved F or W are not part of the CDR3 here. The size of a clone is reported for some rows only, either as once, few or many, or as a class for expanded clones.

size,J,V,CDR3
.,TRBJ1-1,TRBV24-1,ATSDVGTGNTEAF
many,TRBJ1-5,TRBV28,ASRALQSRQPQH
few,TRBJ2-3,TRBV29-1,SVGGTSGTTDTQY
few,TRBJ2-2,TRBV5-1,ASSLVARANTGELF
many,TRBJ2-1,TRBV28,ASSLAGRSYNEQF
many,TRBJ1-4,TRBV6-1,ASSDLHEKLF
many,TRBJ2-1,TRBV12-3/TRBV12-4,ASRRGGASRNEQF
many,TRBJ2-7,TRBV5-1,ASSPKLNSYEQY
many,TRBJ1-2,TRBV20-1,SAQRQGAGYT
many,TRBJ2-7,TRBV20-1,SAFRISEQY
.,TRBJ2-2,TRBV7-8,ASSPLGGLNTGELF
many,TRBJ1-5,TRBV6-1,ASKRAGSVAVNQPQH
.,TRBJ1-1,TRBV29-1,SVEDRGNTEAF
many,TRBJ1-6,TRBV6-2/TRBV6-3,ASRPGQDNSPLH
.,TRBJ1-3,TRBV9,ANSQVGNTIY
few,TRBJ2-5,TRBV29-1,SVRDGQETQY
.,TRBJ2-1,TRBV28,ASSPPGRPHNEQF
many,TRBJ2-5,TRBV27,ASSFEGRRKSETQY
many,TRBJ2-3,TRBV20-1,SAEGLRTDTQY
many,TRBJ1-6,TRBV28,ASTLIGAYNSPLH
many,TRBJ2-7,TRBV20-1,SARYPRTASYEQY
many,TRBJ1-1,TRBV6-1,ASSDRGRGGTEAF
many,TRBJ2-2,TRBV20-1,SAKKAGGRGTGELF
.,TRBJ2-7,TRBV2,ASSEAGTSLPMEQY
many,TRBJ2-7,TRBV11-2,ASSLTTYEQY
many,TRBJ2-1,TRBV11-2,ASSLGGAHNEQF
many,TRBJ2-3,TRBV20-1,SAYATSGSTDTQY
many,TRBJ1-2,TRBV28,ASSLPPGNGYT
.,TRBJ2-7,TRBV12-3/TRBV12-4,ASYRGDRYEQY
few,TRBJ1-1,TRBV25-1,ASSTTGGYTEAF
many,TRBJ2-1,TRBV11-3,ASSKDSGSSYNEQF
many,TRBJ1-5,TRBV28,ASSLSGGGQPQH
many,TRBJ2-2,TRBV5-1,ASSLGHTNTGELF
many,TRBJ2-4,TRBV20-1,SARGVSGNIQY
few,TRBJ2-7,TRBV20-1,SARDPRTSKYEQY
.,TRBJ2-7,TRBV7-2,ASSHLAGTSGYSEQY
many,TRBJ1-2,TRBV6-5,ASSYSRTGRGT
many,TRBJ2-3,TRBV29-1,SVETGTDTQY
many,TRBJ1-2,TRBV7-8,ASSLSFGGGGYT
.,TRBJ1-2,TRBV12-3/TRBV12-4,ATSDPRGGGGYT
once,TRBJ2-3,TRBV9,ASSGYLDTQY
once,TRBJ2-5,TRBV14,ASSQDRGVAETQY
many,TRBJ1-2,TRBV13,ASSLEGLGGYT
many,TRBJ1-1,TRBV11-2,ASSTQGNTEAF
few,TRBJ1-1,TRBV6-5,ASSGEPRVIEAF
few,TRBJ2-1,TRBV20-1,SARGTGNNEQF
.,TRBJ2-5,TRBV7-9,ASTGTGGGETQY
many,TRBJ1-1,TRBV28,ASSFPGQGGNTEAF
.,TRBJ2-7,TRBV20-1,SAREGQRTYEQY
many,TRBJ2-1,TRBV5-6,ASSLAGQVNNEQF
.,TRBJ2-3,TRBV5-1,ASGTSGPTDTQY
many,TRBJ1-2,TRBV6-2/TRBV6-3,ASSYLAPGTGHGYT
.,TRBJ1-2,TRBV12-3/TRBV12-4,ASSPDRPYGYT
many,TRBJ2-3,TRBV20-1,SARDAQGIGDTQY
many,TRBJ2-7,TRBV7-9,ASAEGLSNYEQY
.,TRBJ2-3,TRBV20-1,SASLRTSGPDTQY
.,TRBJ2-3,TRBV5-1,ASSNLPGLAGGEEGTDTQY